Detailed here is one T cell receptor (beta chain). Allocation to cohorts depended on clinical history reported by the participants. Repertoires were generated with immunoSEQ multiplex PCR, while TCRdb's copy carries only in-frame clones and drops some. Here the sample spans around 300,000 clones, around 90% being singletons. The data stem from a study of blood T cell repertoires in COVID-19. Material for sequencing was PBMCs or T cells enriched from blood (not recorded which). The TCR sequence derives from a middle-aged woman who had recovered from COVID-19.

CDR3 DNA sequence: TGTGCCAGCAGCCCGGGACTTCGTCGTAGGGAGCAGTACTTC. Translating it yields CASSPGLRRREQYF. The chain has TRBV7-6 and TRBJ2-7; possible D gene TRBD2, 6 bases. The germline V and J ends were trimmed by 5 bases and 7 bases, with 18 bases remaining between them. The CDR3 is 14 residues long. Germline CDR1 and CDR2: SGHVS and FNYEAQ.